This record looks at one TCR beta chain sequence and its context. Its antigen is currently not known. Nothing much larger sits one base from this clone, and base qualities are not available. The method behind the library was the immunoSEQ multiplex PCR assay. The multiplex PCR relied on a mix of 60 forward primers for TCR Vbeta segments and 13 reverse primers for TCR Jbeta segments. The CDR3 region of rearranged TCR beta genes was amplified from genomic DNA with a multiplex PCR assay. The amplified TCR beta libraries were sequenced on the Illumina HiSeq System as 87-base-pair reads. Regarding the original processing steps: A later analysis counted tens of millions of unique TCR beta chains across the approximately 700 repertoires, and approximately 11 million of these chains were shared by at least two donors. A nearest-neighbor algorithm error-corrected the raw reads and collapsed the reads into unique sequences, merging closely related sequences to remove PCR and sequencing errors. To assign V, D and J gene segments, CDR3 sequences were aligned to IMGT reference sequences. For a sequence to be retained, at least a six-nucleotide match to both a V gene segment and a J gene segment was required. Rearrangements were called productive when the CDR3 lacked stop codons and stayed in frame with V and J; all others were non-productive. Following IMGT convention, CDR3 was defined as the stretch from the second conserved V-encoded cysteine to the conserved J-encoded phenylalanine. In an earlier analysis of approximately 590 of the donors, sequences lacking an unambiguous match to a single V gene segment were excluded. In an earlier analysis of several hundred of the donors, a V segment was called functional when productive rearrangements were above 56.7%, and segregating when the standard deviation between donors exceeded 5%. A statistical classification framework was built for diagnosing cytomegalovirus status from the catalog of TCR beta chain sequences. V and J gene assignment, in a later analysis, came from comparing TCR nucleotide sequences with IMGT/GENE-DB human TR gene sequences. The TCRdist pipeline was used in a later analysis to assign CDR3 sequences and most-parsimonious VDJ recombination scenarios. In a later analysis, every TCR beta chain was defined by the combination of its CDR3 amino acid sequence and its V-gene family, and reads without a unique V-gene family were dropped. As a way to deal with suspected cross-contamination and a sequencing artifact, a later analysis dropped nearly 600 nucleotide sequences that were highly shared and had low generation probability. In a later analysis, a clonal expansion index was calculated for each public chain from normalized within-repertoire ranks of inferred template counts. In a later analysis, generation probabilities were computed using a VDJ recombination model fitted to out-of-frame rearrangements, and the results were checked against IGoR. Hypergeometric tests were used in a later analysis to score TCR-TCR, TCR-HLA and TCR-CMV co-occurrence, with a repertoire-size bias correction applied to the TCR pairs. In a later analysis, false discovery rates were estimated by permuting HLA or CMV assignments 20 times. In a later analysis, co-occurring TCRs were grouped using DBSCAN, and TCRdist sequence similarity was added for clustering within HLA-allele-positive subsets. Co-occurrence clustering excluded repertoires with fewer than 30,000 or more than 120,000 public chains, plus five with anomalous nucleotide sharing. The table comes from immuneACCESS by way of TCRdb, which keeps in-frame sequences with V and J called. Part of the clones is missing from these tables; in studies checked, under half for an unresolved V gene and the rest for unknown reasons. V, J and clone size derive from that table, while D and trimming were established from the DNA sequence. The sample table contains over 150,000 clones; only one count was recorded for 70% to 80% of them. Of the sample, around 1.9% falls within the top ten clones.

The germline V gene encodes CDR1 MNHEY and CDR2 SMNVEV (reference sequence). Here V drops 8 bases and J drops 10 bases, and the junction holds 8 bases not matched to any gene. From cysteine to phenylalanine, the CDR3 is 13 amino acids long. Of all the DNA, just the CDR3 is kept, 39 bases in frame from base 1. The sample comes from a study of cytomegalovirus exposure and HLA in healthy donors (dated by TCRdb to 2016 to 2017). The study in broad terms: According to an earlier analysis of several hundred of the donors, some 180 million T cells yielded 117 million unique TCR beta sequences and around 280 Gb of sequence data. Roughly 300 gigabases of sequencing data and around 80 million unique TCR sequences made up an early release that covered some 640 HLA-typed donors. Among the roughly 400 genotyped donors, about 85% belonged to the genetic ancestry cluster associated with self-reported Caucasian donors. The study was designed to test whether signatures of past pathogen exposure could be identified by cataloging public T cell receptors. The study profiled the T cell repertoires of more than 500 subjects by immunosequencing and related them to cytomegalovirus serostatus. Along with the approximately 670-subject first cohort, a separate validation cohort of over a hundred different subjects was used. To predict cytomegalovirus infection status, the study brought together high-throughput TCR immunosequencing, statistical association of individual TCRs with disease status, and machine learning. A later analysis re-examined previously published TCR beta repertoires from several hundred donors and added high-resolution HLA genotyping to investigate patterns of TCR occurrence. In the later analysis, no new phenotypic data were used to find candidate immune exposures; instead, reliance was placed on TCR beta sequences and their occurrence across donors. In an earlier analysis of more than 550 of the donors, high-throughput TCR beta sequencing was used to judge whether each TCR beta V gene segment behaved as functional or pseudogenic. Donor age, sex, ethnicity and CMV serostatus were compiled alongside the repertoire data. A later genetic analysis took genome-wide SNP genotypes for 398 of the 666 donors and used that subset as a discovery cohort. All discovery cohort repertoires had been generated on a single sequencing platform. Both class I and class II loci were covered by HLA typing, at four-digit resolution. The number of donors typed differed by locus, with roughly 629-640 for A, B, C, DRB1 and DQB1, 522 for DQA1, approximately 570 for DPA1, and some 440 for DPB1. Because of strong linkage in the cohort, roughly five DR-DQ haplotypes were treated as single units for association and clustering. Among around 400 genotyped donors of the cohort, an average of roughly 230,000 unique TCR beta nucleotide sequences was sequenced per donor, of which roughly 17% were non-productive.

Broad study findings and their caveats: In a later analysis, some 18,000 TCR beta sequences were associated with specific HLA alleles at a false discovery rate of 0.05. While some public TCRs were present in many individuals, most TCR sequences turned up only very rarely across donors. Some IMGT-functional V segments, including TRBV6-2 and TRBV6-3, could not be told apart with the 87-base-pair reads, so those segments were excluded. According to the authors, the approach could potentially be generalized to other disease states and immunological phenotypes. HLA typing was unavailable for some donors at each locus, so association tests used only the typed subset. The earlier analysis of 450 to 700 of the donors excluded some 15 rarely observed V segments, including chromosome 9 orphons, because counts were too low. A few of the identified cytomegalovirus-associated TCR beta chains were confirmed in vitro to be specific for cytomegalovirus antigens. The only immune exposure information available for the cohort was CMV serostatus. Sequencing depth was assumed to be roughly uniform across donors in the presence/absence analyses, though that assumption may not hold. A later analysis found that TCR association rates varied across HLA loci, with DRB1 alleles showing the most associated TCRs and HLA-C alleles the fewest. A cluster of highly shared sequence variants was judged likely to represent a technical artifact of the sequencing pipeline. Most CMV-associated TCR beta chains appeared to be HLA-restricted in a later analysis, and the HLA associations seemed to be driven largely by CMV exposure. The study gave a list of 150 to 200 TCR beta chains associated with cytomegalovirus. In a later analysis, HLA-associated TCR beta chains were found to be more clonally expanded and to have lower generation probabilities than equally common non-associated chains. A further reported finding was that TCR beta sequences accurately predicted the HLA-A and HLA-B alleles for most subjects in the first cohort. Cytomegalovirus status was reported to be diagnosed by the classifier with high specificity and sensitivity in both the original and validation cohorts. According to a later analysis, parvovirus B19, influenza, CMV and Epstein-Barr virus appeared linked to several top co-occurrence clusters. The cohort was sequenced for TCR beta chains only, and without alpha or paired-chain data the features that could be detected were limited. Assigning TCR associations to individual alleles was difficult when HLA alleles, especially DR and DQ, strongly co-occurred. An association between a missense DCLRE1C variant and V-gene and J-gene trimming of TCR beta chains was found in a later genetic analysis and replicated in an independent cohort. In a later genetic analysis, fewer N-insertions in productive TCRs were reported among donors in an Asian-associated ancestry cluster than the 666-donor mean. Correlated functional status among segregating V segments might be attributable to linkage disequilibrium, but an unknown experimental factor could not be ruled out. Broadly in line with IMGT annotations, most TCR beta V segments showed up in productive rearrangements about 87% or about 30% of the time in an earlier analysis of approximately 640 of the donors.

The cohort was made up of roughly 670 healthy bone marrow donors. All cohort members were sampled while nominally healthy, although unrecorded immune exposures were likely present. The donor tested CMV seronegative, placing the donor among the approximately 400 seronegative members of the cohort. A peripheral blood sample was provided by each donor, and peripheral blood mononuclear cells were used for TCR beta sequencing. The Qiagen DNeasy Blood Extraction Kit was used to extract genomic DNA from the blood cell samples. The source of this sequence is a man aged 25-45 years in good health and CMV-seronegative. Rearrangement joined TRBV27 to TRBJ1-6, and TRBD1 aligns with 7 junction nucleotides. Sequenced: PBMCs. The DNA sequence is given as TGTGCCAGCCGAACGACAGGGTTCTCACCCCTCCACTTT. Protein translation: CASRTTGFSPLHF.